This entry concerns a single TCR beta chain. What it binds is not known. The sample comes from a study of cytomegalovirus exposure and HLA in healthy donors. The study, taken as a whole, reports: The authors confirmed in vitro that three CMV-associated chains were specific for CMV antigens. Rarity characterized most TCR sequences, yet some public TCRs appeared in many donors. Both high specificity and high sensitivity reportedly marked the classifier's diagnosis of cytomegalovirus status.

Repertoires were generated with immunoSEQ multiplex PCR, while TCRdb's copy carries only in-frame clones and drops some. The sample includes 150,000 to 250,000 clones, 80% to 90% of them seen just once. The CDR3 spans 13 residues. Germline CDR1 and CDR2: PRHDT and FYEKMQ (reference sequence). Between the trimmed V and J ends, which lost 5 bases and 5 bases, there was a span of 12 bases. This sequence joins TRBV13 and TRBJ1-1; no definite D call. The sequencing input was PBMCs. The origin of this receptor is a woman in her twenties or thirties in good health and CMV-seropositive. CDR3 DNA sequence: TGTGCCAGCAGCCCCAGCCCGACAACTGAAGCTTTCTTT. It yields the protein CASSPSPTTEAFF.